What follows are 18 T cell receptor beta chains derived from one specimen sequenced in a study of blood T cell repertoires in COVID-19. The data were produced by immunoSEQ multiplex PCR, yet TCRdb's version contains in-frame clones alone and is incomplete. The sample holds 200,000 to 300,000 clones; roughly 90% are singletons and the top ten take 1.5% to 2%. The sample taken for sequencing was peripheral blood. The receptors come from a man in his thirties or forties with active or convalescent COVID-19.

The gene calls are TRBV2 and TRBJ1-1; 7 bases are a match to TRBD1. Trimming cost V 2 bases and J 5 bases; bases outside gene matches: 2. Per the germline V gene, CDR1 is SNHLY and CDR2 is FYNNEI. This CDR3 is 13 amino acids long. The CDR3 is CASSEFRGTEAFF. CDR3 coding DNA: TGTGCCAGCAGTGAATTCAGGGGGACTGAAGCTTTCTTT.

Here the CDR3 reads CAWSAATSAGELFF. CDR3 DNA sequence: TGTGCCTGGAGTGCCGCAACTAGCGCCGGGGAGCTGTTTTTT. The J gene is TRBJ2-2, the V gene TRBV30; 7 bases fit TRBD2. The J segment lost 6 bases and the V segment lost 1 base, leaving 5 bases of the junction unmatched. The CDR3 sequence is 14 residues long. Germline assignment: CDR1 GTSNPN and CDR2 SVGIG (reference sequence).

Turning to this clone: It is unclear where the CDR3 begins or ends on the DNA, so no DNA is shown, and the CDR3 is as TCRdb lists it. The chain couples TRBV24-1 to TRBJ1-4. The length of the CDR3 is 13 amino acids, counting both ends. Per germline, CDR1 KGHDR and CDR2 SFDVKD. The CDR3 sequence is CATSDFGGGAPFF.

The V gene is TRBV27, the J gene TRBJ1-1, with TRBD1 matching over 7 bases. With V trimmed by 4 bases and J by 1 base, 27 bases remained unmatched. The CDR3 has 22 residues. In germline, CDR1 is MNHEY, CDR2 SMNVEV (reference sequence). CDR3 sequence (DNA): TGTGCCAGCAGTTCTCGGCCGCCGACATTTAGGGTTCGTCAGGGGGGGAACACTGAAGCTTTCTTT. The encoded protein is CASSSRPPTFRVRQGGNTEAFF.

The J gene is TRBJ1-1, the V gene TRBV6-6, with D maybe TRBD1 (5 bases). There are 14 residues in the CDR3. The germline CDR1 and CDR2 sequences are MNHNY and SVGAGI (reference sequence). V gave up 6 bases and J gave up 0 bases, with 11 bases separating them. CDR3: CASRTEYMNTEAFF. The DNA of the CDR3 is TGTGCCAGCAGGACAGAGTACATGAACACTGAAGCTTTCTTT.

This clone was observed a few times. The rearrangement joins TRBV6-6 to TRBJ1-6; D gene unclear. Per the germline V gene, CDR1 is MNHNY and CDR2 is SVGAGI (reference sequence). Trimming took 2 bases from V and 7 from J, leaving 6 bases between them. The CDR3 loop spans 13 amino acids. CDR3 sequence: CASSYGPNSPLHF. The DNA for the CDR3 is TGTGCCAGCAGTTACGGCCCCAATTCACCCCTCCACTTT.

The chain is built from TRBV28 and TRBJ2-2, with 7 bases identical to TRBD1. This CDR3 is built from 15 residues. Per germline, CDR1 MDHEN and CDR2 SYDVKM. J was trimmed by 3 bases and V by 0 bases; bases with no gene match: 1. The DNA of the CDR3 is TGTGCCAGCAGTTTATGGGGACAGTACACCGGGGAGCTGTTTTTT. Its translation is CASSLWGQYTGELFF.

The CDR3 region has the DNA TGTGCCAGCAGCTTCCCCCTCGAAGGGGCGTTCACCGGGGAGCTGTTTTTT. Translation gives CASSFPLEGAFTGELFF. The chain links TRBV5-8 to TRBJ2-2; tentatively, D is TRBD1 (5 bases). CDR3 length: 17 amino acids. Germline CDR1 reads SGHTS; CDR2 reads YDEGEE. The V and J ends lost 2 bases and 4 bases respectively, with 18 bases between them.

V usage is TRBV6-4 and J usage is TRBJ2-1; TRBD1 matches at 7 bases. From germline, CDR1 is MRHNA and CDR2 SNTAGT. The J segment lost 7 bases and the V segment lost 2 bases, leaving 5 bases of the junction unmatched. This CDR3 spans 14 amino acids. CDR3 protein: CASSDTGEKNEQFF. The CDR3 region has the DNA TGTGCCAGCAGTGACACAGGGGAAAAAAATGAGCAGTTCTTC.

V is TRBV7-9 and J is TRBJ1-1; D gene unclear. This CDR3 is 12 amino acids long. Germline lookup yields CDR1 SEHNR and CDR2 FQNEAQ (reference sequence). Trimming shortened V by 4 bases and J by 11 bases, and 14 bases separated the two germline ends. The CDR3 spells CASSSEVFSAFF. As DNA, the CDR3 is TGTGCCAGCAGCTCTGAGGTTTTTAGTGCTTTCTTT. Variable domain in full (rest from reference TRBV7-9 and TRBJ1-1): DTGVSQNPRHKITKRGQNVTFRCDPISEHNRLYWYRQTLGQGPEFLTYFQNEAQLEKSRLLSDRFSAERPKGSFSTLEIQRTEQGDSAMYLCASSSEVFSAFFGQGTRLTVV.

This chain uses TRBV5-1 with TRBJ2-5; tentatively, D is TRBD1 (7 bases). The CDR3 is made up of 15 amino acids. The germline V gene has CDR1 SGHRS and CDR2 YFSETQ. Trimming shortened V by 0 bases and J by 5 bases, and 14 bases separated the two germline ends. The CDR3 region is CASSLVAGGMETQYF. CDR3 nucleotides: TGCGCCAGCAGCTTGGTGGCAGGGGGGATGGAGACCCAGTACTTC.

A single count supports this clone. The rearrangement links TRBV11-2 to TRBJ2-7; 7 bases match TRBD2. The CDR3 has 15 amino acids. V lost 2 bases and J lost 6; bases outside the gene matches: 10. Germline-derived CDR1 and CDR2 are SGHAT and FQNNGV. The CDR3 reads CASSLMGQRGSEQYF. For the CDR3, the DNA is TGTGCCAGCAGCTTAATGGGGCAGCGGGGCAGCGAGCAGTACTTC.

There are a few counts of this clone. The chain combines TRBV19 with TRBJ1-4, with TRBD1 as a possible D gene (6 bases). The ends were cut back, 6 bases at V and 7 bases at J, with 15 bases in the middle. Germline V gene sequence: CDR1 LNHDA, CDR2 SQIVND (reference sequence). The CDR3 runs to 14 residues. The CDR3 loop reads CASRDDRIREKLFF. In DNA, the CDR3 is TGTGCCAGTAGAGATGACAGGATACGTGAAAAACTGTTTTTT.

The rearrangement links TRBV7-9 to TRBJ2-7, with a tentative D call TRBD1 (6 bases). V was clipped by 1 base and J by 0 bases, with 16 bases between them. From germline, CDR1 is SEHNR and CDR2 FQNEAQ (reference sequence). CDR3 size: 17 residues. The CDR3 nucleotides are TGTGCCAGCAGCTTAGGGAACAGGGCGCCGAGCTCCTACGAGCAGTACTTC. This codes for CASSLGNRAPSSYEQYF. The full variable domain, with the rest looked up from reference TRBV7-9 and TRBJ2-7, is DTGVSQNPRHKITKRGQNVTFRCDPISEHNRLYWYRQTLGQGPEFLTYFQNEAQLEKSRLLSDRFSAERPKGSFSTLEIQRTEQGDSAMYLCASSLGNRAPSSYEQYFGPGTRLTVT.

V is TRBV9 and J is TRBJ2-5; possible D gene TRBD2, 6 bases. V was cut by 0 bases and J by 8 bases, with 14 bases left in between. Germline lookup yields CDR1 SGDLS and CDR2 YYNGEE. The CDR3 loop spans 14 amino acids. CDR3 sequence: CASSVAPSDSTQYF. The CDR3 DNA sequence: TGTGCCAGCAGCGTAGCTCCTAGCGATAGTACCCAGTACTTC.

This rearrangement joins TRBV7-9 to TRBJ1-5; TRBD1 matches 7 bases. Germline trimming cut 5 bases from V and 2 bases from J; bases unmatched to any gene: 6. This CDR3 contains 15 residues. CDR1 and CDR2 (germline): SEHNR, FQNEAQ (reference sequence). Written as DNA, the CDR3 is TGTGCCAGCAGCAACGACAGGGTAGGCAATCAGCCCCAGCATTTT. Translating it yields CASSNDRVGNQPQHF.

V is TRBV12-3 or TRBV12-4 and J is TRBJ1-1; a possible D gene is TRBD1 (6 bases). The CDR3 covers 13 residues. Trimming pared 5 bases from V and 6 bases from J, leaving 13 bases between. The CDR3 spells CASSEQGSAEAFF. The CDR3, as DNA: TGTGCCAGCAGTGAACAGGGTTCTGCTGAAGCTTTCTTT.

This rearrangement joins TRBV9 to TRBJ2-1, with D maybe TRBD2 (7 bases). The CDR3 runs to 15 residues. V shed 0 bases and J shed 7 bases, with 14 bases lying between them. CDR1 SGDLS and CDR2 YYNGEE come from the germline V gene. The CDR3 DNA sequence: TGTGCCAGCAGCGTAGAGGGGGGGCCTTTGAATGAGCAGTTCTTC. Protein product: CASSVEGGPLNEQFF.